The rows below give T cell receptor beta chains drawn from one sample of a study of T cell changes during pregnancy in multiple sclerosis. Data came from immunoSEQ multiplex PCR; TCRdb stores just in-frame clones and leaves some out. The repertoire holds 50,000 or so clones, 85% to 90% seen once, with around 8% in the top ten. Source: CD8+ T cells from peripheral blood mononuclear cells, taken in the second trimester of pregnancy. Receptors originate from a female donor with multiple sclerosis, enrolled in a pregnancy study. Each CDR3 is given with its conserved first and last residue. D genes are given only for firm matches. For some rows the clone size is stated as once, few or many, or as a class when expanded; others skip it.

len	j_gene	abundance	v_gene	d_gene	CDR3aa	CDR3nt
16	TRBJ1-2	NA	TRBV21-1	NA	CASSKVRGRFLYGYTF	TGTGCCAGCAGCAAGGTGAGGGGGCGGTTCCTCTATGGCTACACCTTC
15	TRBJ2-3	NA	TRBV15	NA	CATSLSGGATDTQYF	TGTGCCACCAGCCTCAGTGGTGGGGCCACAGATACGCAGTATTTT
13	TRBJ1-1	NA	TRBV6-5	NA	CAVSLGVNTEAFF	TGTGCCGTATCTTTGGGAGTCAACACTGAAGCTTTCTTT
13	TRBJ1-2	NA	TRBV29-1	TRBD1	CSVAGQGEYGYTF	TGCAGCGTTGCAGGACAGGGGGAGTATGGCTACACCTTC
10	TRBJ1-5	once	TRBV6-5	NA	CASSDQPQHF	TGTGCCAGCAGCGATCAGCCCCAGCATTTT
14	TRBJ1-1	few	TRBV29-1	NA	CSVEAAVRGTEAFF	TGCAGCGTTGAAGCCGCGGTTCGGGGCACTGAAGCTTTCTTT
14	TRBJ2-7	NA	TRBV6-1	NA	CASSEEGGVYEQYF	TGTGCCAGCAGTGAAGAAGGCGGTGTCTACGAGCAGTACTTC
16	TRBJ2-2	NA	TRBV11-1	TRBD2	CASSSAGGSDTGELFF	TGTGCCAGCAGCTCAGCGGGGGGGTCGGACACCGGGGAGCTGTTTTTT
17	TRBJ2-5	NA	TRBV6-1	NA	CASSELETDTTQETQYF	TGTGCCAGCAGTGAATTAGAAACGGACACGACCCAAGAGACCCAGTACTTC
17	TRBJ2-7	NA	TRBV7-9	TRBD1	CASSSPPDRGLPYEQYF	TGTGCCAGCAGCTCGCCTCCGGACAGGGGCCTTCCCTACGAGCAGTACTTC